The clone carrying this T cell receptor (beta chain) has a count of ten or more. Its specificity is not known. Time point noted: newly diagnosed GD, antithyroid drugs for less than 3 months. PBMC-derived RNA was used for the TCR library. The sample belongs to a study of regulatory T cells in long-lasting Graves disease. Study-level findings and limits: TRBV28 was favored in persistent disease, as were TRBJ1-2 and TRBJ2-5.

The CDR3 is 14 residues long. Per the germline V gene, CDR1 is SGHAT and CDR2 is FQNNGV. The V gene lost 8 bases and the J gene lost 6 bases, with 19 bases spanning the gap. CDR3 regions were amplified by Arm-PCR using iRepertoire HTBI primers to build TCR beta libraries. TCRdb recomputed calls from the multiplex PCR reads with MiXCR, one row per CDR3 protein. The repertoire consists of approximately 270,000 distinct CDR3 sequences, with 15% to 20% occurring once and the leading ten covering 12% to 15%. The same data also went into a second study, on T cells in Graves' hyperthyroidism and ophthalmopathy. Per that study: An absence of ophthalmopathy progression within 18 months meant stable Graves' hyperthyroidism. Most thyroid clonotypes expanded above 0.001 appeared in blood too.

The clonotype originates from a woman in her twenties or thirties with Graves disease. The chain has TRBV11-2 and TRBJ1-1, with no clear D. Sequencing was performed on peripheral blood mononuclear cells (PBMCs), taken at new diagnosis, from a patient treated with antithyroid drugs. DNA for the CDR3: TGTGCCAGCGGCCCCGGGCAGGTCATCGCTGAAGCTTTCTTT. Its translation is CASGPGQVIAEAFF.